This T cell receptor beta chain is from a study of human T cells and chemical hapten exposure. Looking at the study overall: 2% DPC applied to an approximately 2 cm by approximately 2 cm arm area sensitized donors.

Time point: patch test 3, about 24 weeks after DPC sensitization. Treatment defined: therapeutic diphenylcyclopropenone sensitization with weekly scalp DPC. Sample donors consisted of patients with alopecia, aged 18 to 70 years, who were suitable for DPC. CDR1 and CDR2 from the germline V gene are MNHEY and SVGEGT. CDR3 size: 15 residues. Trimming removed 6 bases from V and 7 bases from J; junction bases left unmatched: 7. In the original analysis: There were a median of approximately 96,000 TCRs per sample, with a range from roughly 20,000 to 700,000. TCRdb ran MiXCR on the RACE reads and lists one entry per CDR3 protein. The V and J calls follow TCRdb's processing rather than the paper's. Among approximately 80,000 distinct CDR3 sequences listed, about 10% were seen once. Study outcomes and limitations: Expanded TCRs were compared with controls, and the expanded TCRs formed significantly more large CDR3 similarity clusters.

This clonotype turned up a few times. No antigen is known for it. The chain recombines TRBV6-2 or TRBV6-3 with TRBJ2-1; TRBD2 matches 12 bases. Here the sequenced sample was whole blood, taken in connection with sensitization to the hapten diphenylcyclopropenone (DPC). The receptor comes from a woman between 45 and 65 years old with alopecia areata. Some clones in this sample may be carry-over from other donors' samples. In DNA, the CDR3 is TGTGCCAGCAGCCATTCTAGCGGGAGGGGGAATGAGCAGTTCTTC. It translates to CASSHSSGRGNEQFF.